One sample yielded the 4 T cell receptor beta chains listed below, sequenced in a study of blood T cells in healthy people across ages. The use of a sample-barcoded 5' primer and a J-beta primer mix characterized a second PCR of roughly 7 to 11 cycles. Using its own MiXCR run on the 5' RACE reads, TCRdb lists one record per CDR3 protein. The sample consists of about 680,000 distinct CDR3 sequences, roughly 49% of them appearing once. What was sequenced was blood. Receptors were obtained from a woman aged 60-75 years in good health.

The chain employs TRBV29-1 and TRBJ1-4; D not certain. V was cut by 5 bases and J by 6 bases, with 10 bases left in between. Germline CDR1 reads SQVTM; CDR2 reads ANQGSEA. This CDR3 contains 12 residues. CDR3 DNA sequence: TGCAGCGTTTCCGGTCCCGATGAAAAACTGTTTTTT. Residues: CSVSGPDEKLFF.

The V call is TRBV7-2, the J call TRBJ1-2, with 9 positions matching TRBD1. CDR3 length: 14 amino acids. Germline values: CDR1 SGHTA, CDR2 FQGNSA. V was clipped by 4 bases and J by 3 bases; unmatched bases: 3. CDR3 sequence reads: CASSSGQGHYGYTF. The CDR3 DNA reads as TGTGCCAGCAGCTCAGGACAGGGGCACTATGGCTACACCTTC.

The rearrangement joins TRBV5-1 to TRBJ2-7; 7 bases match TRBD1. The CDR3 runs 15 residues. V trimming: 4 bases; J trimming: 6 bases; junction bases outside the gene matches: 13. Looked up from germline, CDR1 is SGHRS and CDR2 is YFSETQ. The CDR3 region is CASSANRGGVREQYF. The DNA of the CDR3 is TGCGCCAGCAGCGCAAACAGGGGCGGTGTGCGCGAGCAGTACTTC. Full variable domain (missing parts from reference TRBV5-1 and TRBJ2-7): KAGVTQTPRYLIKTRGQQVTLSCSPISGHRSVSWYQQTPGQGLQFLFEYFSETQRNKGNFPGRFSGRQFSNSRSEMNVSTLELGDSALYLCASSANRGGVREQYFGPGTRLTVT.

This clonotype was detected a few times. The chain joins TRBV20-1 to TRBJ2-1; TRBD2 aligns across 8 bases. CDR1 DFQATT and CDR2 SNEGSKA come from the germline V gene (reference sequence). V dropped 2 bases and J dropped 5; count of bases not matched to a gene: 5. The CDR3 extends over 14 amino acids. The CDR3 reads CSARKPGLDNEQFF. The CDR3, as DNA: TGCAGTGCTAGAAAACCGGGACTAGACAATGAGCAGTTCTTC.